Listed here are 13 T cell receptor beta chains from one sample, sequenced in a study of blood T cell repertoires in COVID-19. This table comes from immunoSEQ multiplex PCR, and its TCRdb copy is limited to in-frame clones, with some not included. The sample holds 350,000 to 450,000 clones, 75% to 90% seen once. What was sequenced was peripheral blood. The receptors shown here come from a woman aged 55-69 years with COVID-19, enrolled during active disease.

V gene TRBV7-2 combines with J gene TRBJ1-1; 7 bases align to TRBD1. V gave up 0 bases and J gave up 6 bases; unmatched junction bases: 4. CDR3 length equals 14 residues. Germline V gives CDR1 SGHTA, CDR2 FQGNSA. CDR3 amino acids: CASSLAVRGAEAFF. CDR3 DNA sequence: TGTGCCAGCAGCTTAGCGGTCAGGGGGGCTGAAGCTTTCTTT. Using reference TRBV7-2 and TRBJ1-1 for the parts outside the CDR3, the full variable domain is GAGVSQSPSNKVTEKGKDVELRCDPISGHTALYWYRQSLGQGLEFLIYFQGNSAPDKSGLPSDRFSAERTGGSVSTLTIQRTQQEDSAVYLCASSLAVRGAEAFFGQGTRLTVV.

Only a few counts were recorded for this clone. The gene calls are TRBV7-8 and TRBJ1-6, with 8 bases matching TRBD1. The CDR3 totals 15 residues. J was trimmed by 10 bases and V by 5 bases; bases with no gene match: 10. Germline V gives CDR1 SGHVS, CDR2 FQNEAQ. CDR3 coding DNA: TGTGCCAGCAGCACAGAAGGCAGGGGGCGGTCACCCCTCCACTTT. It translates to CASSTEGRGRSPLHF.

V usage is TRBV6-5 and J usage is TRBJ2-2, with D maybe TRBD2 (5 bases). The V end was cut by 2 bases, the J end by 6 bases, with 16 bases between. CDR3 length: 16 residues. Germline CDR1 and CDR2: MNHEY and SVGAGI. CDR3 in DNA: TGTGCCAGCAGTTACCCCAGAGGGTGGAGCGCCGGGGAGCTGTTTTTT. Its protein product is CASSYPRGWSAGELFF.

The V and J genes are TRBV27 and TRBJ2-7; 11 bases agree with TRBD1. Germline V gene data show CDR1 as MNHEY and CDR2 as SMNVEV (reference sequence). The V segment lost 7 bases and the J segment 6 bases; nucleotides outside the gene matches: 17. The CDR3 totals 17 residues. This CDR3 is CASTRVGTGGYFSEQYF. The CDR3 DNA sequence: TGTGCCAGCACTCGTGTAGGGACAGGGGGGTATTTCTCCGAGCAGTACTTC.

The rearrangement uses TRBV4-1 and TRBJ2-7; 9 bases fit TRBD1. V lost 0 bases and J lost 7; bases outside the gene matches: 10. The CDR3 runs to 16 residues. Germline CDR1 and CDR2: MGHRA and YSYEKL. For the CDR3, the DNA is TGCGCCAGCAGCCAAGAATTTGTGGGACAGGGCCGGGAGCAGTACTTC. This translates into CASSQEFVGQGREQYF.

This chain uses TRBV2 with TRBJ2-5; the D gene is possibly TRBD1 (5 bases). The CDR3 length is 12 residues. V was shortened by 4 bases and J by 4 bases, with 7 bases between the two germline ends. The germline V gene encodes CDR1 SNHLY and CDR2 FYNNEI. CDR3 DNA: TGTGCCAGCAGTGGGCAGGGAGAGACCCAGTACTTC. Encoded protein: CASSGQGETQYF.

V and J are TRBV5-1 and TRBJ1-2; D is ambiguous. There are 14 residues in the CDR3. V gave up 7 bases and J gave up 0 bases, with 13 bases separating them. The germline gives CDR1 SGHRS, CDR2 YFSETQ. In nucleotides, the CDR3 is TGCGCCAGCGGGGAAGCGGGGACTAACTATGGCTACACCTTC. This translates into CASGEAGTNYGYTF.

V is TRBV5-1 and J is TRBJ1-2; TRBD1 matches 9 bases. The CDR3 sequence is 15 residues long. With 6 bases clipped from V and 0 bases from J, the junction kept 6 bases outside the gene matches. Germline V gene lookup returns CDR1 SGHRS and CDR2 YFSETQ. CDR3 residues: CASKRGQGTNYGYTF. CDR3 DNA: TGCGCCAGCAAGCGGGGACAGGGTACTAACTATGGCTACACCTTC. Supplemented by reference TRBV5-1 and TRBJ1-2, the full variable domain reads KAGVTQTPRYLIKTRGQQVTLSCSPISGHRSVSWYQQTPGQGLQFLFEYFSETQRNKGNFPGRFSGRQFSNSRSEMNVSTLELGDSALYLCASKRGQGTNYGYTFGSGTRLTVV.

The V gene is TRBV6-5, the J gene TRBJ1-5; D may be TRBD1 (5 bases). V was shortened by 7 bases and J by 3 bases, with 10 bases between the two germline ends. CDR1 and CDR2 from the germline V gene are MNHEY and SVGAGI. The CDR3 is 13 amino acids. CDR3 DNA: TGTGCCAGCACCCAGGGTGTCAATCAGCCCCAGCATTTT. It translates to CASTQGVNQPQHF.

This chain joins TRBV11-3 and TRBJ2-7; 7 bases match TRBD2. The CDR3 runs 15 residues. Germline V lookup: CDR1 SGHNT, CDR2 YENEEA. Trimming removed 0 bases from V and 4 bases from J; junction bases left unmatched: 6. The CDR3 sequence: CASSLEGLPVYEQYF. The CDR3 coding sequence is TGTGCCAGCAGCTTAGAGGGACTACCGGTTTACGAGCAGTACTTC.

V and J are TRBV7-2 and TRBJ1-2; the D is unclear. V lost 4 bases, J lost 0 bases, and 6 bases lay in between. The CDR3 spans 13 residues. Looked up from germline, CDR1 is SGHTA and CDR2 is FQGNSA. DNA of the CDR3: TGTGCCAGCAGCTCCGGGGCTAACTATGGCTACACCTTC. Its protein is CASSSGANYGYTF.

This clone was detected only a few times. The CDR3 reads CASSFGRDYGYTF. The CDR3 DNA reads as TGTGCCAGCAGTTTTGGGAGAGACTATGGCTACACCTTC. The chain links TRBV6-2 or TRBV6-3 to TRBJ1-2; D gene unclear. Trimming pared 4 bases from V and 3 bases from J, leaving 9 bases between. The germline CDR1 and CDR2 sequences are MNHEY and SVGEGT. The CDR3 is 13 residues long.

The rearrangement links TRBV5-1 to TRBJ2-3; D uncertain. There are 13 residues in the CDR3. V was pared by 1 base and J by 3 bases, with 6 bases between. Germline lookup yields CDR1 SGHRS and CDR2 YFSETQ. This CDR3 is CASSLSQTDTQYF. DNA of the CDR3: TGCGCCAGCAGCTTGTCCCAGACAGATACGCAGTATTTT.